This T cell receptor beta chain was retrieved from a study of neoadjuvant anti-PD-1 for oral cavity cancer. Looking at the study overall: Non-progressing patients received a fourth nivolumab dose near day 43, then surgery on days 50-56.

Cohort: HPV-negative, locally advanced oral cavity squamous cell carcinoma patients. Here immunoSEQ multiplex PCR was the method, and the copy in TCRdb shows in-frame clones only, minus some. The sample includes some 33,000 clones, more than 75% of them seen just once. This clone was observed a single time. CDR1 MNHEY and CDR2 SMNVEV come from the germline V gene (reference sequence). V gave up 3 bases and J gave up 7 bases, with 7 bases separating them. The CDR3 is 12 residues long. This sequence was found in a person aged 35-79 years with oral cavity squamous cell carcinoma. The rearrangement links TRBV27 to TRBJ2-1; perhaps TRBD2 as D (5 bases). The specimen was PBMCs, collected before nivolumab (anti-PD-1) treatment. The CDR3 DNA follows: TGTGCCAGCAGTTTCCGAGGGAATGAGCAGTTCTTC. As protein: CASSFRGNEQFF.